This TCR beta chain appears in the sequencing data of a study of blood T cell repertoires in COVID-19. Whole-study context: Researchers got acute and convalescent COVID-19 samples from the United States, Italy and Spain. T cells, B-cell-depleted T cells, or PBMCs provided the cDNA or gDNA that served as material.

The germline CDR1 and CDR2 sequences are SQVTM and ANQGSEA. V lost 4 bases and J lost 3; bases outside the gene matches: 8. The CDR3 has 15 residues. Authors' analysis steps: The authors estimated nucleated cell counts from reference gene primer amplification. Clones were read by immunoSEQ multiplex PCR, and TCRdb kept only the in-frame ones, dropping some. V, J and clone size are taken as reported in that table, and D and trimming were inferred from the DNA itself. The data hold some 88,000 clones, with approximately 86% observed a single time. This clone is a singleton in its sample. This receptor was taken from a man between 60 and 70 years old with acute or convalescent COVID-19. V gene TRBV29-1 combines with J gene TRBJ1-3, with TRBD1 matching over 8 bases. The source material was peripheral blood. CDR3: CSVALTGAGGNTIYF. CDR3 coding DNA: TGCAGCGTTGCGTTGACAGGGGCCGGTGGAAACACCATATATTTT.